Included here is one T cell receptor (beta chain) sequence, with context. Its antigen is unidentified. This sample is part of a study of identical twins. The study, taken as a whole, reports: Sequences that were beta out-of-frame showed weaker excess twin sharing.

TCRdb called the 5' RACE reads again in MiXCR, with one record for every CDR3 protein. This repertoire shows under 1 million distinct CDR3 sequences, 9% to 15% found once; its top ten account for around 1.6%. These data were also reused for a study on yellow fever vaccine responses in identical twins.

Material: PBMCs. The sequence was obtained from a woman between 18 and 30 years old in good health.

The CDR3 reads CASSHPTSGRASTLSQYF. CDR3 bases: TGTGCCAGCAGTCACCCGACTAGCGGGAGGGCCAGTACCCTTTCCCAGTACTTC. The chain uses TRBV28 and TRBJ2-7; TRBD2 agrees at 14 bases. The V and J ends lost 5 bases and 10 bases, in that order; junction bases with no gene match: 19. The CDR3 is 18 amino acids. CDR1 MDHEN and CDR2 SYDVKM come from the germline V gene.